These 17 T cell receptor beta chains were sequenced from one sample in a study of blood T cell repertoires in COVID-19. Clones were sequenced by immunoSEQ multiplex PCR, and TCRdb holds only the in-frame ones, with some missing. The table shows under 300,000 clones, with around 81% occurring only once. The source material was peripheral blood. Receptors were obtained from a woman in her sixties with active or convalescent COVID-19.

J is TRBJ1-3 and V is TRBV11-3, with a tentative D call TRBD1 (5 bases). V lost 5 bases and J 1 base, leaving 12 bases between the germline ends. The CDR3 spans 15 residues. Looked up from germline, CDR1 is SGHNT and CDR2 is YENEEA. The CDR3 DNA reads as TGTGCCAGCAGCCCCCGGAGGGGTTCTGGAAACACCATATATTTT. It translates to CASSPRRGSGNTIYF.

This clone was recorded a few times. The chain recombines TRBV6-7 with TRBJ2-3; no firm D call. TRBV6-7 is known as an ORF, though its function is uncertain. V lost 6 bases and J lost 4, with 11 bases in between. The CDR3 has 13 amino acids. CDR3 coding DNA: TGTGCCAGCAGCGCGATCCGGGCAGATACGCAGTATTTT. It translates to CASSAIRADTQYF.

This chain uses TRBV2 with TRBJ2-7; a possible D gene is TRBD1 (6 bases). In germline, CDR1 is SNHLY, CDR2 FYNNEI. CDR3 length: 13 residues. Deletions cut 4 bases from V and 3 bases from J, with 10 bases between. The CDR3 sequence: CASSVGHRYEQYV. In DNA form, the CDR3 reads TGTGCCAGCAGTGTGGGACACCGCTACGAGCAGTACGTC.

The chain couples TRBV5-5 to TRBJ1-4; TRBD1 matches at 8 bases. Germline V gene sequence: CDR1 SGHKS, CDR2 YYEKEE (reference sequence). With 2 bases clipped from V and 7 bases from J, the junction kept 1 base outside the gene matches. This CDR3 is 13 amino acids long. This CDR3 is CASSFRGREKLFF. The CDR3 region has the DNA TGTGCCAGCAGCTTCAGGGGGCGTGAAAAACTGTTTTTT.

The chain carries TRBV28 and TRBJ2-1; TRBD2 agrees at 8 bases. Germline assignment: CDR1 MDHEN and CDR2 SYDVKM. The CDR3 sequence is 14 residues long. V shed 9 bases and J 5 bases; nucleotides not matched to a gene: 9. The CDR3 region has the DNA TGTGCCAGTGACTACAGCGGGAGTCACAATGAGCAGTTCTTC. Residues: CASDYSGSHNEQFF.

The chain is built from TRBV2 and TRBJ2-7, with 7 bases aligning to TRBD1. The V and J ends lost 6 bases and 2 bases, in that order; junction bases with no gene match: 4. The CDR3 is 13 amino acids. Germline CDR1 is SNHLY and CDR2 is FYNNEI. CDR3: CASSPDRTYEQYF. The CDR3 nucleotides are TGTGCCAGCAGCCCGGACAGGACCTACGAGCAGTACTTC.

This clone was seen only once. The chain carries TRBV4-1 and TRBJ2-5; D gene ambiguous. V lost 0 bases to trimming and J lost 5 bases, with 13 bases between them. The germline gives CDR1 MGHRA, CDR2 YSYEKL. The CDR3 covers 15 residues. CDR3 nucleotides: TGCGCCAGCAGCCAAGACGGATCGGGTACGGAGACCCAGTACTTC. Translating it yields CASSQDGSGTETQYF.

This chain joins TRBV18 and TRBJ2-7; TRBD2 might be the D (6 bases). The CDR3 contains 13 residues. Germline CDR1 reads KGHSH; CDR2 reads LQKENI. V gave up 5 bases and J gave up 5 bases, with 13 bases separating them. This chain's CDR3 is CASSFGSQHEQYF. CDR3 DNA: TGTGCCAGCTCATTCGGGAGTCAACACGAGCAGTACTTC.

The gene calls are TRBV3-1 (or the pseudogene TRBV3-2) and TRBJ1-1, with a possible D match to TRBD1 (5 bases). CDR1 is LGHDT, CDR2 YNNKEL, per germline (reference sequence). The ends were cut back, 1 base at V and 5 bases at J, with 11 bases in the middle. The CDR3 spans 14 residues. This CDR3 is CASSQGRGGTEAFF. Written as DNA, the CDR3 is TGTGCCAGCAGCCAAGGAAGGGGAGGTACTGAAGCTTTCTTT.

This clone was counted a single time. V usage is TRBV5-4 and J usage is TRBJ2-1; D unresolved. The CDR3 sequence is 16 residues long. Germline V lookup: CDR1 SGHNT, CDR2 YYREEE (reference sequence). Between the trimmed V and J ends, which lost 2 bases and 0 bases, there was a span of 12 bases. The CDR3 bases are TGTGCCAGCAGCTTTCGGGTCCAGAGCTCCTACAATGAGCAGTTCTTC. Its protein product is CASSFRVQSSYNEQFF.

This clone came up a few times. This chain's CDR3 is CASSLVGGPQPSTDTQYF. As DNA, the CDR3 is TGTGCCAGCAGCTTAGTGGGGGGTCCACAACCTAGCACAGATACGCAGTATTTT. V is TRBV7-2 and J is TRBJ2-3; perhaps TRBD2 as D (6 bases). Trimming shortened V by 1 base and J by 0 bases, and 17 bases separated the two germline ends. This CDR3 comprises 18 residues. The V gene's germline CDR1 is SGHTA and CDR2 FQGNSA.

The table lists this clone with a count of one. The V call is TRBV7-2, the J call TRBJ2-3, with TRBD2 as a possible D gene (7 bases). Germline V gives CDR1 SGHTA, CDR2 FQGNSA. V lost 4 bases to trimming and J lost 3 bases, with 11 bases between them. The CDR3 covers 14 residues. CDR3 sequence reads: CASSWGGLTDTQYF. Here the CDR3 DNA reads TGTGCCAGCAGCTGGGGGGGGCTAACAGATACGCAGTATTTT.

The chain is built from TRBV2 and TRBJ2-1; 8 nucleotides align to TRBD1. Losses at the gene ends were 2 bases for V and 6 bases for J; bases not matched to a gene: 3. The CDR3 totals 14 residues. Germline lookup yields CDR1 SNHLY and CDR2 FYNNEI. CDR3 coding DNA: TGTGCCAGCAGTGAACAGGGGGCATTCAATGAGCAGTTCTTC. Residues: CASSEQGAFNEQFF.

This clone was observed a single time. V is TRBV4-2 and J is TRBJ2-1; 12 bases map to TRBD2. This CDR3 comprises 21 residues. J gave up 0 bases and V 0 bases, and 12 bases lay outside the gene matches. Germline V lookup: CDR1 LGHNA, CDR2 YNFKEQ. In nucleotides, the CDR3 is TGTGCCAGCAGCCAAGATGAGCTAGCGGGAGGGCCCATCCTCTCCTACAATGAGCAGTTCTTC. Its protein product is CASSQDELAGGPILSYNEQFF.

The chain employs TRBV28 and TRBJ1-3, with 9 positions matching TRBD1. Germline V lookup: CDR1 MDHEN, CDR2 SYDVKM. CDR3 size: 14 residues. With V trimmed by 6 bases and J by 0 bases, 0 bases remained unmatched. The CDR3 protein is CASRTGGSGNTIYF. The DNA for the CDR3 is TGTGCCAGCAGGACAGGGGGCTCTGGAAACACCATATATTTT.

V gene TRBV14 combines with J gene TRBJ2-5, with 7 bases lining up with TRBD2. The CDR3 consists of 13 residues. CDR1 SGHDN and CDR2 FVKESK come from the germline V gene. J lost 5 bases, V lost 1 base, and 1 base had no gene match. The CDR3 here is CASSQGSGETQYF. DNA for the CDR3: TGTGCCAGCAGCCAAGGTAGCGGGGAGACCCAGTACTTC.

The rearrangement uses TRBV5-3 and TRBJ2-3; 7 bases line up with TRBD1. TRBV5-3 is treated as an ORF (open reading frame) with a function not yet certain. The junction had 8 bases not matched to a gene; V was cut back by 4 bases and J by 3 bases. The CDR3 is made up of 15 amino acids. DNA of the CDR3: TGTGCCAGAAGCAAAAGACAGGGTAGGACAGATACGCAGTATTTT. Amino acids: CARSKRQGRTDTQYF.